Below are 20 T cell receptor beta chains sequenced from a single sample in a study of T cell repertoires in cytomegalovirus infection. TCRdb reanalysed the reads using MiXCR and keeps one entry per CDR3 protein. The repertoire holds a few hundred thousand distinct CDR3 sequences, with roughly an eighth as singletons. Sequenced material: PBMCs. Receptors originate from a human donor in good health (CMV status not recorded). Some clones in this sample may be carry-over from other donors' samples.

The J gene is TRBJ1-5, the V gene TRBV5-4; no clear D gene. This CDR3 has 14 residues. CDR1 and CDR2 (germline): SGHNT, YYREEE (reference sequence). The V gene lost 0 bases and the J gene lost 0 bases, with 4 bases spanning the gap. CDR3: CASSLGISNQPQHF. CDR3 in DNA: TGTGCCAGCAGCTTGGGGATTAGCAATCAGCCCCAGCATTTT. Using reference TRBV5-4 and TRBJ1-5 for the parts outside the CDR3, the full variable domain is ETGVTQSPTHLIKTRGQQVTLRCSSQSGHNTVSWYQQALGQGPQFIFQYYREEENGRGNFPPRFSGLQFPNYSSELNVNALELDDSALYLCASSLGISNQPQHFGDGTRLSIL.

V usage is TRBV20-1 and J usage is TRBJ2-3, with 10 bases that match TRBD2. J was trimmed by 1 base and V by 4 bases; bases with no gene match: 2. Per the germline V gene, CDR1 is DFQATT and CDR2 is SNEGSKA (reference sequence). CDR3 length: 14 amino acids. In DNA form, the CDR3 reads TGCAGTGCTACCGGGACTAGCGGCACAGATACGCAGTATTTT. Its protein is CSATGTSGTDTQYF.

This clonotype was observed many times. The rearrangement links TRBV7-2 to TRBJ1-4; D possibly corresponds to TRBD1 (5 bases). The CDR3 sequence is 13 residues long. The germline V and J ends were trimmed by 5 bases and 4 bases, with 8 bases remaining between them. Germline lookup yields CDR1 SGHTA and CDR2 FQGNSA. The CDR3 nucleotides are TGTGCCAGCAGCAGACAGAATAATGAAAAACTGTTTTTT. It codes for CASSRQNNEKLFF.

This clonotype showed up many times. The V gene is TRBV7-2, the J gene TRBJ1-2, with D perhaps TRBD1 (6 bases). Germline V lookup: CDR1 SGHTA, CDR2 FQGNSA. The ends were cut back, 3 bases at V and 0 bases at J, with 14 bases in the middle. CDR3 length: 16 amino acids. This CDR3 reads CASSFMGGLANYGYTF. The DNA for the CDR3 is TGTGCCAGCAGCTTCATGGGGGGGCTAGCTAACTATGGCTACACCTTC.

This clonotype was seen a handful of times. The gene calls are TRBV20-1 and TRBJ2-6; unclear D gene. The CDR3 extends over 14 amino acids. The V gene's germline CDR1 is DFQATT and CDR2 SNEGSKA (reference sequence). The V end was cut by 0 bases, the J end by 3 bases, with 6 bases between. This CDR3 is CSARDGFGANVLTF. The DNA of the CDR3 is TGCAGTGCTAGAGACGGGTTTGGGGCCAACGTCCTGACTTTC.

This clonotype was seen a handful of times. V is TRBV5-1 and J is TRBJ2-1; no clear D gene. V was trimmed by 1 base and J by 5 bases, leaving 7 bases between them. This CDR3 has 13 residues. The germline V gene has CDR1 SGHRS and CDR2 YFSETQ. CDR3 bases: TGCGCCAGCAGCTTGATTCCCGACAATGAGCAGTTCTTC. It codes for CASSLIPDNEQFF. Together with reference TRBV5-1 and TRBJ2-1, the CDR3 gives the full variable domain: KAGVTQTPRYLIKTRGQQVTLSCSPISGHRSVSWYQQTPGQGLQFLFEYFSETQRNKGNFPGRFSGRQFSNSRSEMNVSTLELGDSALYLCASSLIPDNEQFFGPGTRLTVL.

This clonotype was seen a handful of times. The J gene is TRBJ2-1, the V gene TRBV27; 15 nucleotides agree with TRBD2. The V gene's germline CDR1 is MNHEY and CDR2 SMNVEV (reference sequence). J gave up 0 bases and V 5 bases, and 11 bases lay outside the gene matches. The CDR3 extends over 20 amino acids. CDR3 sequence reads: CASSQRPGLAGGYSYNEQFF. DNA for the CDR3: TGTGCCAGCAGTCAACGCCCGGGACTAGCGGGGGGCTACTCCTACAATGAGCAGTTCTTC.

V gene TRBV5-6 combines with J gene TRBJ2-7; D is unresolved. The CDR3 has 13 amino acids. Trimming pared 3 bases from V and 3 bases from J, leaving 10 bases between. Germline V gene sequence: CDR1 SGHDT, CDR2 YYEEEE. The CDR3 DNA is TGTGCCAGCAGCTCGACGCTAAACTACGAGCAGTACTTC. Its translation is CASSSTLNYEQYF. The full variable domain, completed using reference TRBV5-6 and TRBJ2-7, is DAGVTQSPTHLIKTRGQQVTLRCSPKSGHDTVSWYQQALGQGPQFIFQYYEEEERQRGNFPDRFSGHQFPNYSSELNVNALLLGDSALYLCASSSTLNYEQYFGPGTRLTVT.

The chain is built from TRBV25-1 and TRBJ2-1; D gene uncertain. Germline V CDR1 and CDR2: MGHDK, SYGVNS. The ends were cut back, 6 bases at V and 8 bases at J, with 5 bases in the middle. The CDR3 contains 10 residues. CDR3 amino acids: CASREYEQFF. The CDR3 coding sequence is TGTGCCAGCAGGGAGTATGAGCAGTTCTTC.

A word on this clonotype: The final CDR3 position lacks the conserved phenylalanine or tryptophan, pointing to a likely read error. The chain recombines TRBV9 with TRBJ1-2; D unresolved. V was cut by 0 bases and J by 8 bases, with 14 bases left in between. CDR3 length: 14 residues. Germline V gives CDR1 SGDLS, CDR2 YYNGEE. The CDR3 DNA follows: TGTGCCAGCAGCGTAGACTATGGCGGGTCCGGCTACACCGTC. Protein sequence: CASSVDYGGSGYTV.

This clonotype was recorded at least ten times. The chain recombines TRBV28 with TRBJ2-3; D remains ambiguous. From germline, CDR1 is MDHEN and CDR2 SYDVKM. Trimming took 6 bases from V and 2 from J, leaving 18 bases between them. The CDR3 has 16 amino acids. DNA for the CDR3: TGTGCCAGCAGGACCGATCTGGGCTCCTTCACAGATACGCAGTATTTT. It codes for CASRTDLGSFTDTQYF.

This clonotype was observed at least ten times. This chain uses TRBV7-2 with TRBJ2-1; 9 bases map to TRBD2. V lost 1 base, J lost 3 bases, and 10 bases stayed unmatched. The CDR3 has 18 residues. Germline V CDR1 and CDR2: SGHTA, FQGNSA. DNA of the CDR3: TGTGCCAGCAGCTTAGTGCCCTTTAGCGGGGGAAACTACAATGAGCAGTTCTTC. Amino acid sequence: CASSLVPFSGGNYNEQFF.

The rearrangement uses TRBV20-1 and TRBJ1-1; 12 nucleotides agree with TRBD1. This CDR3 contains 16 residues. The junction had 10 bases not matched to a gene; V was cut back by 6 bases and J by 2 bases. Germline V gene lookup returns CDR1 DFQATT and CDR2 SNEGSKA (reference sequence). The CDR3: CSAISGTGGFNTEAFF. In DNA form, the CDR3 reads TGCAGTGCCATTTCCGGGACAGGGGGCTTCAACACTGAAGCTTTCTTT.

This clonotype has just a few counts. The rearrangement uses TRBV20-1 and TRBJ2-5; D is perhaps TRBD1 (5 bases). CDR3 length: 14 residues. Germline V lookup: CDR1 DFQATT, CDR2 SNEGSKA (reference sequence). Trimming removed 1 base at V and 5 bases at J, with 14 bases between. In DNA, the CDR3 is TGCAGTGCTAGAGTTCAGGGATTACTGGAGACCCAGTACTTC. This sequence encodes CSARVQGLLETQYF.

DNA for the CDR3: TGTGCCAGCAGCTCCGGACAGGGTTACACTGAAGCTTTCTTT. It is translated as CASSSGQGYTEAFF. The chain has TRBV2 and TRBJ1-1; 8 bases map to TRBD1. The CDR3 has 14 residues. CDR1 is SNHLY and CDR2 is FYNNEI in the germline V gene. The V gene end was trimmed by 6 bases and the J gene end by 3 bases; junction bases not matched to a gene: 6. Supplemented by reference TRBV2 and TRBJ1-1, the full variable domain reads EPEVTQTPSHQVTQMGQEVILRCVPISNHLYFYWYRQILGQKVEFLVSFYNNEISEKSEIFDDQFSVERPDGSNFTLKIRSTKLEDSAMYFCASSSGQGYTEAFFGQGTRLTVV.

This chain uses TRBV29-1 with TRBJ2-5; 8 positions match TRBD1. Germline loops: CDR1 SQVTM, CDR2 ANQGSEA. V shed 1 base, J shed 5 bases, and the junction held 9 bases outside the gene matches. The CDR3 sequence is 15 residues long. The CDR3 loop is CSVEAGQGAWETQYF. The CDR3 coding sequence is TGCAGCGTTGAAGCAGGCCAGGGGGCATGGGAGACCCAGTACTTC.

There are many counts of this clonotype. J is TRBJ2-5 and V is TRBV20-1; D is uncertain. The germline V and J ends were trimmed by 0 bases and 5 bases, with 10 bases remaining between them. Per germline, CDR1 DFQATT and CDR2 SNEGSKA (reference sequence). This CDR3 has 13 residues. CDR3 residues: CSARDGPAETQYF. The CDR3 DNA sequence: TGCAGTGCTAGAGATGGCCCCGCGGAGACCCAGTACTTC.

At least ten counts were recorded for this clonotype. The CDR3 loop is CASSWAYTDTQYF. The CDR3 DNA sequence: TGTGCCAGCAGCTGGGCGTACACAGATACGCAGTATTTT. The V and J genes are TRBV7-8 and TRBJ2-3; D gene unclear. Looked up from germline, CDR1 is SGHVS and CDR2 is FQNEAQ. V was trimmed by 4 bases and J by 2 bases, leaving 7 bases between them. The CDR3 is 13 amino acids.

This clonotype was seen only a few times. One junction end disagrees with the germline gene, perhaps due to a read error. This chain connects TRBV7-9 to TRBJ1-5, with D perhaps TRBD1 (5 bases). Germline V lookup: CDR1 SEHNR, CDR2 FQNEAQ (reference sequence). CDR3 size: 10 residues. The CDR3 region is CGQGEQPQHF. The CDR3 region has the DNA TGCGGTCAGGGCGAGCAGCCCCAGCATTTT.

This clonotype occurred many times. V usage is TRBV7-2 and J usage is TRBJ2-2; D gene uncertain. V was cut by 6 bases and J by 5 bases, with 16 bases left in between. Germline values: CDR1 SGHTA, CDR2 FQGNSA. CDR3 length: 15 amino acids. The CDR3 here is CASRDTPSQTGELFF. The CDR3, as DNA: TGTGCCAGCAGAGATACACCTTCCCAAACCGGGGAGCTGTTTTTT.